This T cell receptor (beta chain) is drawn from a study of prognosis after radiotherapy for stage I lung cancer. As concerns this clonotype: Relative to the germline gene, one junction end is altered; a read error may explain this.

Two-round multiplex PCR amplified TCR beta CDR3 from genomic DNA. Amplification in first-round PCR relied on primers specific to each TRBV and TRBJ gene. TCRdb recomputed calls from the multiplex PCR reads with MiXCR, one row per CDR3 protein. The sample yields fewer than 30,000 distinct CDR3 sequences, around 32% seen once. CDR3 size: 15 residues. The germline gives CDR1 MDHEN, CDR2 SYDVKM. The V and J genes are TRBV28 and TRBJ1-2, with D unclear. The input for sequencing was PBMCs, taken before or after stereotactic body radiation therapy (not recorded which). This receptor was taken from a donor over 45 with non-small cell lung cancer. The CDR3 loop reads CANSPKTDILYGYTF. The CDR3 region has the DNA TGTGCCAACAGTCCGAAAACGGATATCCTCTATGGCTACACCTTC.